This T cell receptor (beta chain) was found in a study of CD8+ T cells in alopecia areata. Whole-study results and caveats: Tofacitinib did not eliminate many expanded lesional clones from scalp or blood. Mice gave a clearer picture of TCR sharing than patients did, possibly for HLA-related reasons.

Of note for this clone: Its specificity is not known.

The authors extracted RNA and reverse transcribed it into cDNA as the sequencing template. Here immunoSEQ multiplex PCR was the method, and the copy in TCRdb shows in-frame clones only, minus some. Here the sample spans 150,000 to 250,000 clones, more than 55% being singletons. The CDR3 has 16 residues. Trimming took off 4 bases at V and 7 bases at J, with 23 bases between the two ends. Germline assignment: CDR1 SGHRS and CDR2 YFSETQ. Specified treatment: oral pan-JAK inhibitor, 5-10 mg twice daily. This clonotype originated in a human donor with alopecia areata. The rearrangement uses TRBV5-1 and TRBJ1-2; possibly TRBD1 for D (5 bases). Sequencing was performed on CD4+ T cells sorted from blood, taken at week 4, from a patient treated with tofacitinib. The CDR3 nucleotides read TGCGCCAGCAGCGCGCCGGGACTCTCAGATGGGGGTGGCTACACCTTC. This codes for CASSAPGLSDGGGYTF.